Presented here are 11 T cell receptor beta chains from one specimen sequenced in a study of T cell changes during pregnancy in multiple sclerosis. Generated by immunoSEQ multiplex PCR, the TCRdb table keeps only in-frame clones and is missing some. Among roughly 39,000 clones, around 90% were seen once, and the ten largest hold roughly 0.38%. The source was CD4+ T cells from peripheral blood mononuclear cells, collected after pregnancy. These receptors were collected from a female donor in good health, enrolled as a control in a pregnancy study.

The J gene is TRBJ2-5, the V gene TRBV13; 16 bases are a match to TRBD2. The V and J ends lost 0 bases and 5 bases, in that order; junction bases with no gene match: 3. Looked up from germline, CDR1 is PRHDT and CDR2 is FYEKMQ (reference sequence). The CDR3 loop spans 17 amino acids. The CDR3 loop reads CASSLGGTSGRAETQYF. CDR3 nucleotide sequence: TGTGCCAGCAGCTTAGGGGGGACTAGCGGGAGGGCCGAGACCCAGTACTTC.

The chain couples TRBV6-7 to TRBJ2-6, with 9 positions matching TRBD1. TRBV6-7 is given ORF status, its function remaining uncertain. The CDR3 sequence is 15 residues long. Trimming at V came to 7 bases and at J to 4 bases, leaving 5 bases not matched to a gene. CDR3: CASTDRGSGANVLTF. The DNA for the CDR3 is TGTGCCAGCACAGACAGGGGGTCCGGGGCCAACGTCCTGACTTTC.

The CDR3, as DNA: TGTGCCAGCAGCCAGACAGGGAATAGCAATCAGCCCCAGCATTTT. Protein: CASSQTGNSNQPQHF. The chain combines TRBV7-9 with TRBJ1-5; 7 bases align to TRBD1. This CDR3 has 15 residues. V was pared by 5 bases and J by 0 bases, with 4 bases of the junction left unmatched. Per germline, CDR1 SEHNR and CDR2 FQNEAQ (reference sequence).

The chain links TRBV15 to TRBJ1-5; D gene unclear. Germline V lookup: CDR1 LNHNV, CDR2 YYDKDF (reference sequence). The CDR3 loop spans 14 amino acids. The V gene lost 3 bases and the J gene lost 4 bases, with 10 bases spanning the gap. The CDR3 reads CATSRGDGNQPQHF. CDR3 nucleotide sequence: TGTGCCACCAGCAGGGGAGACGGGAATCAGCCCCAGCATTTT.

The chain carries TRBV6-1 and TRBJ2-7; 9 nucleotides line up with TRBD2. CDR3 size: 13 residues. The germline gives CDR1 MNHNS, CDR2 SASEGT. With 7 bases clipped from V and 1 base from J, the junction kept 2 bases outside the gene matches. The CDR3 DNA is TGTGCCAGCAACCTAGCGGGGTCCTACGAGCAGTACTTC. It translates to CASNLAGSYEQYF.

The J gene is TRBJ1-2, the V gene TRBV5-1; 7 bases are a match to TRBD1. Germline CDR1 reads SGHRS; CDR2 reads YFSETQ. The CDR3 contains 15 residues. V was pared by 2 bases and J by 2 bases, with 6 bases of the junction left unmatched. CDR3 sequence reads: CASSFVGQENYGYTF. The CDR3 nucleotides read TGCGCCAGCAGCTTCGTCGGACAGGAGAACTATGGCTACACCTTC.

V and J are TRBV10-2 and TRBJ2-7, with 8 bases identical to TRBD2. The CDR3 has 13 residues. V dropped 6 bases and J dropped 7; count of bases not matched to a gene: 8. The germline V gene has CDR1 WSHSY and CDR2 SAAADI. This chain's CDR3 is CASRPGLVGEQYF. The CDR3 bases are TGCGCCAGCAGGCCGGGACTAGTGGGGGAGCAGTACTTC.

The chain recombines TRBV21-1 with TRBJ2-3; the tabulated D call, TRBD1, remains unverified against the DNA. TRBV21-1 is classified as a pseudogene. The CDR3 runs 14 residues. The CDR3 coding sequence is TGTGCCAGCAGCCCAGGATCACGCACAGATACGCAGTATTTT. Translating it yields CASSPGSRTDTQYF.

The chain combines TRBV2 with TRBJ2-7; D call uncertain. The V end was cut by 3 bases, the J end by 1 base, with 7 bases between. CDR1 is SNHLY, CDR2 FYNNEI, per germline. The CDR3 is 13 residues long. In DNA, the CDR3 is TGTGCCAGCAGTGAGTCCAGATCCTACGAGCAGTACTTC. Its translation: CASSESRSYEQYF.

As DNA, the CDR3 is TGTGCCAGCACCACAGGGGCCTCGGATACGCAGTATTTT. Its translation: CASTTGASDTQYF. The chain links TRBV25-1 to TRBJ2-3, with 7 nucleotides matching TRBD1. V was pared by 7 bases and J by 6 bases, with 7 bases of the junction left unmatched. CDR3 length: 13 residues. The germline V gene encodes CDR1 MGHDK and CDR2 SYGVNS.

The rearrangement links TRBV7-2 to TRBJ1-3, with D hard to call. The CDR3 is made up of 15 amino acids. V lost 3 bases to trimming and J lost 0 bases, with 9 bases between them. Germline V gene lookup returns CDR1 SGHTA and CDR2 FQGNSA. CDR3: CASSLTGDSGNTIYF. The CDR3 region has the DNA TGTGCCAGCAGCTTGACCGGGGACTCTGGAAACACCATATATTTT. Variable domain in full (rest from reference TRBV7-2 and TRBJ1-3): GAGVSQSPSNKVTEKGKDVELRCDPISGHTALYWYRQSLGQGLEFLIYFQGNSAPDKSGLPSDRFSAERTGGSVSTLTIQRTQQEDSAVYLCASSLTGDSGNTIYFGEGSWLTVV.